These T cell receptor beta chains were read from a single sample in a study of cytomegalovirus exposure and HLA in healthy donors. TCRdb's table, derived via immunoSEQ multiplex PCR, lists solely in-frame clones and lacks some. The sample lists 200,000 to 300,000 clones; around 87% were seen once. The sequencing sample was made of PBMCs. All receptors come from a woman aged 25 to 39 in good health and CMV-seropositive. Each CDR3 is given with its conserved first and last residue. Each record gives: V gene, D gene, J gene, clone size, CDR3 protein, CDR3 DNA. D genes are given only for firm matches. Some rows have no size entry. The others give once, few or many, or a class for an expanded clone.

>TRBV5-4|.|TRBJ2-2|.
CASSLEGTGELFF
TGTGCCAGCAGCTTGGAGGGGACCGGGGAGCTGTTTTTT
>TRBV2|TRBD2|TRBJ2-3|once
CASSGTSGISDTQYF
TGTGCCAGTTCCGGGACTAGCGGGATCTCAGATACGCAGTATTTT
>TRBV27|TRBD1|TRBJ1-1|.
CASSPQGGQGNTEAFF
TGTGCCAGCAGTCCCCAGGGGGGACAGGGGAACACTGAAGCTTTCTTT
>TRBV7-9|.|TRBJ1-1|.
CASSPDYRNTEAFF
TGTGCCAGCAGCCCTGACTACAGAAACACTGAAGCTTTCTTT
>TRBV2|.|TRBJ2-6|once
CASSGTPGLSGANVLTF
TGTGCCAGCAGTGGGACTCCCGGACTCTCTGGGGCCAACGTCCTGACTTTC
>TRBV5-1|.|TRBJ1-1|.
CASSLAGQGKGAFF
TGCGCCAGCAGCTTGGCCGGGCAGGGCAAGGGGGCTTTCTTT
>TRBV13|TRBD1|TRBJ1-1|.
CASSHYRGDTEAFF
TGTGCCAGCAGCCATTACAGGGGGGACACTGAAGCTTTCTTT
>TRBV19|TRBD2|TRBJ2-1|.
CASSLAGGSSYNEQFF
TGTGCCAGTAGCTTGGCGGGAGGGTCCTCCTACAATGAGCAGTTCTTC
>TRBV14|TRBD1|TRBJ2-5|.
CASSPTGGATQYF
TGTGCCAGCAGCCCCACAGGGGGCGCGACCCAGTACTTC
>TRBV5-1|.|TRBJ1-3|.
CASSLGGGGNTIYF
TGCGCCAGCAGCTTGGGAGGAGGGGGAAACACCATATATTTT
>TRBV9|.|TRBJ1-1|.
CASSQRSGNTEAFF
TGTGCCAGCAGCCAAAGGTCAGGGAACACTGAAGCTTTCTTT
>TRBV27|TRBD2|TRBJ2-5|.
CASLPTGLAGETQYF
TGTGCCAGCTTACCGACGGGACTAGCGGGAGAGACCCAGTACTTC
>TRBV30|.|TRBJ1-5|few
CAWSTTLRGQPQHF
TGTGCCTGGAGTACGACACTGCGGGGGCAGCCCCAGCATTTT
>TRBV27|.|TRBJ1-1|.
CASSQRRGKNTEAFF
TGTGCCAGCAGTCAGAGAAGAGGGAAGAACACTGAAGCTTTCTTT
>TRBV6-5|.|TRBJ2-5|.
CASAQVVEETQYF
TGTGCCAGCGCCCAGGTCGTAGAAGAGACCCAGTACTTC
>TRBV25-1|TRBD2|TRBJ2-5|.
CASSELWGGSQETQYF
TGTGCCAGCAGTGAGCTTTGGGGGGGAAGCCAAGAGACCCAGTACTTC
>TRBV6-5|.|TRBJ1-1|.
CASSYKLGRAAFF
TGTGCCAGCAGTTACAAGCTAGGGAGGGCAGCTTTCTTT
>TRBV18|TRBD1|TRBJ1-4|.
CASSRETGEKLFF
TGTGCCAGCTCACGGGAGACAGGGGAGAAACTGTTTTTT
>TRBV6-1|TRBD2|TRBJ2-1|.
CASSDELAGVYNEQFF
TGTGCCAGCAGTGATGAACTAGCGGGAGTGTACAATGAGCAGTTCTTC
>TRBV19|TRBD1|TRBJ2-1|.
CASSLPTGGASYNEQFF
TGTGCCAGTAGTCTCCCGACAGGGGGGGCATCCTACAATGAGCAGTTCTTC
>TRBV27|TRBD2|TRBJ2-7|.
CASSFLADSYEQYF
TGTGCCAGCAGTTTTCTAGCGGACTCCTACGAGCAGTACTTC
>TRBV18|TRBD1|TRBJ1-2|.
CASSLTGTDYGYTF
TGTGCCAGCTCACTAACCGGGACAGACTATGGCTACACCTTC
>TRBV5-1|.|TRBJ2-1|once
CASSGGAESSYNEQFF
TGCGCCAGCAGCGGCGGGGCTGAGAGCTCCTACAATGAGCAGTTCTTC
>TRBV27|TRBD1|TRBJ2-2|.
CASSPGTENTGELFF
TGTGCCAGCAGTCCAGGGACAGAGAACACCGGGGAGCTGTTTTTT
>TRBV2|.|TRBJ2-2|.
CASGVSVNLADTGELFF
TGTGCCAGCGGGGTTAGCGTCAATTTGGCGGACACCGGGGAGCTGTTTTTT
>TRBV27|TRBD2|TRBJ2-1|.
CASSFLAGFNEQFF
TGTGCCAGCAGTTTCCTAGCGGGGTTCAATGAGCAGTTCTTC
>TRBV7-9|.|TRBJ1-2|.
CASSTWSPDYGYTF
TGTGCCAGCAGCACCTGGTCGCCGGACTATGGCTACACCTTC
>TRBV7-6|.|TRBJ2-7|.
CASSSGLLYEQYF
TGTGCCAGCAGCTCGGGACTCCTATACGAGCAGTACTTC